This T cell receptor (beta chain) was documented in a study of cytomegalovirus exposure and HLA in healthy donors (dated by TCRdb to 2015 to 2018). About the investigation overall: An earlier analysis of some 550 of the donors reported approximately 290 Gb of sequence data and some 100 million unique TCR beta sequences from 150 million to 200 million T cells. Four to six DR-DQ haplotypes were handled as single units for association and clustering, since linkage in the cohort was strong. An earlier analysis of around 540 of the donors applied high-throughput TCR beta sequencing to assess whether each TCR beta V gene segment acted as functional or pseudogenic. Rather than drawing on any new phenotypic data, the later analysis identified candidate immune exposures from TCR beta sequences and the way those sequences occurred across donors. In a later genetic analysis, genome-wide SNP genotypes for about three fifths of the 666 donors were used, and that subset was treated as a discovery cohort. To study patterns of TCR occurrence, a later analysis re-analyzed previously published TCR beta repertoires from 650 to 750 donors and added high-resolution HLA genotyping. The study aimed to test whether signatures of past pathogen exposure could be identified by cataloging public T cell receptors. Using immunosequencing, the study profiled T cell repertoires from around 670 subjects and related those repertoires to cytomegalovirus serostatus. To predict cytomegalovirus infection status, the study brought together high-throughput TCR immunosequencing, statistical association of individual TCRs with disease status, and machine learning. The number of typed donors differed by locus: about 620-640 for A, B, C, DRB1 and DQB1; 522 for DQA1; over 600 for DPA1; and about 450 for DPB1. An early release that covered some 630 HLA-typed donors contained about 300 gigabases of sequencing data and about 84 million unique TCR sequences. HLA typing included class I and class II loci at four-digit resolution. Among the roughly 400 genotyped donors, around 81% belonged to the genetic ancestry cluster associated with self-reported Caucasian donors. Across about 380 genotyped donors of the cohort, an average of roughly 230,000 unique TCR beta nucleotide sequences per donor were sequenced, and roughly a sixth of those sequences were non-productive. Donor age, sex, ethnicity and CMV serostatus were compiled alongside the repertoire data. Every repertoire in the discovery cohort had been generated on one and the same sequencing platform. Along with the approximately 650-subject first cohort, a separate validation cohort of over 90 different subjects was used. Study-level results and caveats: Compared with equally common non-associated chains, HLA-associated TCR beta chains in a later analysis were more clonally expanded and had lower generation probabilities. Sequencing depth was assumed to be roughly uniform across donors in the presence/absence analyses, though that assumption may not hold. A few of the identified cytomegalovirus-associated TCR beta chains were confirmed in vitro to be specific for cytomegalovirus antigens. In both the original and validation cohorts, the classifier was reported to diagnose cytomegalovirus status with high specificity and sensitivity. Correlated functional status among segregating V segments might reflect linkage disequilibrium, but an unknown experimental factor could not be ruled out. In a later analysis, around 17,000 TCR beta sequences were associated with specific HLA alleles at a false discovery rate of 0.05. This cohort had only TCR beta chains sequenced, and the lack of alpha or paired-chain data limited which features could be detected. In a later genetic analysis, fewer N-insertions in productive TCRs were reported among donors in an Asian-associated ancestry cluster than the roughly 640-donor mean. In a later analysis, most CMV-associated TCR beta chains were found to appear HLA-restricted, with HLA associations seemingly driven largely by CMV exposure. In a later analysis, TCR association rates were found to vary across HLA loci, with the most associated TCRs seen for DRB1 alleles and the fewest for HLA-C alleles. Assigning TCR associations to individual alleles was difficult when HLA alleles, especially DR and DQ, strongly co-occurred. An earlier analysis of some 590 of the donors showed that most TCR beta V segments appeared in productive rearrangements either about 87% or about 30% of the time, which broadly matched IMGT annotations. A further reported finding was that TCR beta sequences accurately predicted the HLA-A and HLA-B alleles for most subjects in the first cohort. About 17 rarely observed V segments, including chromosome 9 orphons, were excluded from the earlier analysis of approximately 500 of the donors because counts were too low. The study listed 150 to 200 TCR beta chains as associated with cytomegalovirus. Most TCR sequences were observed very rarely across donors, whereas some public TCRs were present in many individuals. Some IMGT-functional V segments, including TRBV6-2 and TRBV6-3, could not be told apart with the 87-base-pair reads, so those segments were excluded. A cluster of highly shared sequence variants was judged likely to be a technical artifact of the sequencing pipeline. Because some donors lacked HLA typing at each locus, the association tests relied only on the typed subset. In a later genetic analysis, a missense DCLRE1C variant was associated with V-gene and J-gene trimming of TCR beta chains, and the association was replicated in an independent cohort. A later analysis reported that several top co-occurrence clusters appeared linked to parvovirus B19, influenza, CMV and Epstein-Barr virus. For the cohort, immune exposure information was limited to CMV serostatus. It was suggested by the authors that the approach could potentially be generalized to other disease states and immunological phenotypes.

The cohort comprised approximately 700 healthy bone marrow donors. At the time of sampling, all cohort members were nominally healthy, though unrecorded immune exposures were likely present. The donor was CMV seronegative and was included in the group of 352 seronegative cohort members. A peripheral blood sample was collected from each donor, and TCR beta sequencing was performed on peripheral blood mononuclear cells. The Qiagen DNeasy Blood Extraction Kit was used to extract genomic DNA from the blood cell samples. V is cut back by 0 bases and J by 3 bases, with 3 bases in the junction unmatched. From a lookup of the germline V gene, CDR1 and CDR2 are MGHRA and YSYEKL. The CDR3 runs 15 amino acids, cysteine and phenylalanine included. This entry keeps only the CDR3 DNA: 45 bases, framed from base 1. This clone was detected only a few times. This receptor's antigen is unknown. Base quality data are lacking; no much larger clone is found one base away.

The receptor library was made with the immunoSEQ multiplex PCR assay. For the multiplex PCR, a mixture combining 60 forward primers for TCR Vbeta segments and 13 reverse primers for TCR Jbeta segments was used. Amplification of the CDR3 region of rearranged TCR beta genes was performed with a multiplex PCR assay on genomic DNA. The Illumina HiSeq System was used to sequence the amplified TCR beta libraries as 87-base-pair reads. For the original study's pipeline: A later analysis tallied tens of millions of unique TCR beta chains across the approximately 670 repertoires, and approximately 12 million of those chains were shared by two or more donors. Raw reads were error-corrected and collapsed into unique sequences with a nearest-neighbor algorithm that merged closely related sequences to remove PCR and sequencing errors. CDR3 sequences were aligned to IMGT reference sequences to assign V, D and J gene segments. For a sequence to be retained, a match of at least six nucleotides was required to both a V gene segment and a J gene segment. A rearrangement counted as productive if the CDR3 had no stop codons and remained in frame with V and J, and every other rearrangement counted as non-productive. Following IMGT convention, CDR3 was defined as the stretch from the second conserved V-encoded cysteine up to the conserved J-encoded phenylalanine. In an earlier analysis of some 550 of the donors, sequences lacking an unambiguous match to a single V gene segment were excluded. In an earlier analysis of some 590 of the donors, a V segment was called functional when productive rearrangements were above 56.7%, and segregating when the standard deviation between donors exceeded 5%. A statistical classification framework was built for diagnosing cytomegalovirus status from the catalog of TCR beta chain sequences. In a later analysis, V and J genes were assigned by comparing TCR nucleotide sequences against IMGT/GENE-DB human TR gene sequences. In a later analysis, CDR3 sequences and most-parsimonious VDJ recombination scenarios were assigned using the TCRdist pipeline. In a later analysis, each TCR beta chain was defined by its CDR3 amino acid sequence together with its V-gene family, and reads without a unique V-gene family were excluded. To address suspected cross-contamination and a sequencing artifact, a later analysis removed around 600 highly shared, low-generation-probability nucleotide sequences. In a later analysis, a clonal expansion index for each public chain was calculated from normalized within-repertoire ranks of inferred template counts. In a later analysis, generation probabilities were computed with a VDJ recombination model fitted to out-of-frame rearrangements, and the resulting probabilities were checked against IGoR. A later analysis scored TCR-TCR, TCR-HLA and TCR-CMV co-occurrence with hypergeometric tests, applying a repertoire-size bias correction to TCR pairs. A later analysis estimated false discovery rates by permuting HLA or CMV assignments 20 times. In a later analysis, co-occurring TCRs were grouped with DBSCAN, and TCRdist sequence similarity was added when clustering was performed within HLA-allele-positive subsets. For co-occurrence clustering, repertoires with fewer than 30,000 or more than 120,000 public chains were excluded, along with a handful of repertoires with anomalous nucleotide sharing. TCRdb re-hosts the immuneACCESS table, in-frame sequences only. Its copies lack some clones; in the studies checked, an unresolved V gene accounts for under half of them, and the cause for the rest is not known. D and trimming were read from the DNA, whereas the V and J calls and clone size are those reported in that table. Within this sample are 35,000 to 45,000 clones, with 55% to 75% of them counted one time only. Around 3.5% of the sample goes to the ten largest clones.

The sample taken for sequencing was PBMCs. The chain is assembled from TRBV4-1 and TRBJ2-7; TRBD1 agrees with 9 junctional bases. This receptor was obtained from a woman aged 25 to 39 in good health and CMV-seronegative. The CDR3 loop reads CASSQDRDRVYEQYF. The DNA sequence is as follows: TGCGCCAGCAGCCAAGATAGGGACAGGGTCTACGAGCAGTACTTC.